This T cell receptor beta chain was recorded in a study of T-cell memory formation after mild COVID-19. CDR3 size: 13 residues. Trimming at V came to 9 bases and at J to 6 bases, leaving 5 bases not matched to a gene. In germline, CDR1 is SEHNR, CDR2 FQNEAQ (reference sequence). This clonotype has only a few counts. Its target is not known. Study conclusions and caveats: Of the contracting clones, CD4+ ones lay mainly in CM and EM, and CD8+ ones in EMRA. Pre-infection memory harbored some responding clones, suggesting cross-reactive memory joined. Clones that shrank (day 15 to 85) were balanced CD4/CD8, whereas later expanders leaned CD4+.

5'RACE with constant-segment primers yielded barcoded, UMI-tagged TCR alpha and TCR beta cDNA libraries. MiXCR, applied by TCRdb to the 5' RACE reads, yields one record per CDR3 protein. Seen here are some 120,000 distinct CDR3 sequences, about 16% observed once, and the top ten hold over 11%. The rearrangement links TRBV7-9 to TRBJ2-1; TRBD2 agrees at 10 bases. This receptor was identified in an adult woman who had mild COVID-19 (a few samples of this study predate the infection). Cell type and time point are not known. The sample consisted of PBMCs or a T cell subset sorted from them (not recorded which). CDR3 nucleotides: TGTGCCAGTAGCGGGGGGTTATCCAATGAGCAGTTCTTC. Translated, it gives CASSGGLSNEQFF.